This T cell receptor (beta chain) was found in a study of neurological immune-mediated disorders. Whole-study results and caveats: The study found no CDR3 amino acid sequences shared by expanded clones across subjects, suggesting private repertoires in all groups.

Germline loops: CDR1 LGHDT, CDR2 YNNKEL (reference sequence). The length of the CDR3 is 17 residues. Trimming took off 4 bases at V and 1 base at J, with 17 bases between the two ends. This clonotype was seen repeatedly, ten times or more. As yet, its antigen is unknown. 5'RACE with 10-nucleotide random UMIs produced the cDNA. From 15-18 subjects, each sequencing run yielded over 180 million TCR-beta sequences. TCRdb recomputed calls from the 5' RACE reads with MiXCR, one row per CDR3 protein. Of roughly 15,000 distinct CDR3 sequences listed, roughly 3.2% are singletons. This receptor was identified in a woman aged 40-49 years in good health. The sequenced sample was CD8+ T cells from blood. The chain recombines TRBV3-1 with TRBJ2-4; D is unclear. Here the CDR3 DNA reads TGTGCCAGCAGCCGAGTCCGAGGCGGTGGGGCCAAAAACATTCAGTACTTC. This translates into CASSRVRGGGAKNIQYF. The full variable domain, in which reference TRBV3-1 and TRBJ2-4 provide the parts outside the CDR3, is DTAVSQTPKYLVTQMGNDKSIKCEQNLGHDTMYWYKQDSKKFLKIMFSYNNKELIINETVPNRFSPKSPDKAHLNLHINSLELGDSAVYFCASSRVRGGGAKNIQYFGAGTRLSVL.